This T cell receptor (beta chain) was retrieved from a study of blood T cells in healthy people across ages. Study-level information: About one barcoded beta molecule was captured per two T cells (by template switching).

Trimming cost V 5 bases and J 5 bases; bases outside gene matches: 8. The CDR3 consists of 16 residues. Combining a sample-barcoded 5' primer with a J-beta primer mix, a second PCR ran for about 6 to 11 cycles. TCRdb analysed the 5' RACE reads with MiXCR anew, one entry per CDR3 protein. Of roughly 410,000 distinct CDR3 sequences listed, approximately 47% are singletons. The receptor was isolated from a man aged 55-75 years in good health. The sequenced material came from blood. This chain connects TRBV12-3 or TRBV12-4 to TRBJ2-3; TRBD1 matches at 12 bases. The CDR3 nucleotides read TGTGCCAGCAGTCGTGCCGGGACAGGGGGCAGAGATACGCAGTATTTT. It specifies CASSRAGTGGRDTQYF.